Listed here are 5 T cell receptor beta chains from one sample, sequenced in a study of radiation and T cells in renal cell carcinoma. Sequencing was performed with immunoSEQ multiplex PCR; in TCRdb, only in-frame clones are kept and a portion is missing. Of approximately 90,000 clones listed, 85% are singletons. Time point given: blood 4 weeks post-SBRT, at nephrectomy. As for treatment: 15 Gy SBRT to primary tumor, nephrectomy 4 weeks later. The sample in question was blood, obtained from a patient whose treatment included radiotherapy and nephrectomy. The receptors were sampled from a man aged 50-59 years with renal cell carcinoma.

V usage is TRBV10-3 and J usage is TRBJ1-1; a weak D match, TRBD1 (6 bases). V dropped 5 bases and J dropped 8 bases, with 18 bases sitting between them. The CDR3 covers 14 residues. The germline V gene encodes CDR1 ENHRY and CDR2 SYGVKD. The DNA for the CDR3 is TGTGCCATCAGTTTCCGGGACACCCTTCGCGAAGCTTTCTTT. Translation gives CAISFRDTLREAFF.

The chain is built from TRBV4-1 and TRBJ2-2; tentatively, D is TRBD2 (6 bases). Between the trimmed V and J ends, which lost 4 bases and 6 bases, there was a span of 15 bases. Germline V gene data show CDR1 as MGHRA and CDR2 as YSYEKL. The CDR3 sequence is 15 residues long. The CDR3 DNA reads TGCGCCAGCAGCCCCCGGGACCGGGGGTCCGGGGAGCTGTTTTTT. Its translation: CASSPRDRGSGELFF.

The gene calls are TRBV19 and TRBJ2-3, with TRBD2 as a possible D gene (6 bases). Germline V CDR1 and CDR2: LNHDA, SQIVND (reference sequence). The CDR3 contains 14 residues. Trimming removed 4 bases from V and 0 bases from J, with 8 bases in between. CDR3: CASSTSGSTDTQYF. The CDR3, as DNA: TGTGCCAGTAGTACCAGCGGGAGCACAGATACGCAGTATTTT.

The CDR3 reads CASSSTGFPDGEAFF. CDR3 DNA sequence: TGTGCCAGCAGCTCCACAGGGTTTCCCGATGGTGAAGCTTTCTTT. The rearrangement uses TRBV9 and TRBJ1-1; TRBD1 is a possible D gene (6 bases). This CDR3 is built from 15 residues. Per the germline V gene, CDR1 is SGDLS and CDR2 is YYNGEE. The V end was cut by 4 bases, the J end by 7 bases, with 20 bases between.

The CDR3 protein is CASSLTSPGGGTDTQYF. CDR3 DNA sequence: TGCGCCAGCAGCTTGACTAGTCCGGGCGGTGGGACAGATACGCAGTATTTT. V usage is TRBV5-1 and J usage is TRBJ2-3; perhaps TRBD2 as D (5 bases). V shed 1 base and J shed 3 bases, with 18 bases lying between them. This CDR3 is built from 17 residues. CDR1 is SGHRS, CDR2 YFSETQ, per germline.